These 30 T cell receptor beta chains share one sample of origin, sequenced in a study of shared clonotypes between healthy human individuals. Libraries were prepared by immunoSEQ multiplex PCR; TCRdb keeps only in-frame clonotypes and omits some of them. The data hold about 690,000 clones, with around 90% observed a single time. Sequenced sample: memory CD8+ T cells from PBMCs. Stated subset: CD45RO+ cells pooled with CCR7-negative TemRA cells. The receptors shown here come from a man in his late teens or twenties in good health. Some clones in this sample may be carry-over from other donors' samples.

The rearrangement links TRBV27 to TRBJ2-2; D uncertain. CDR3 length: 15 residues. CDR1 is MNHEY, CDR2 SMNVEV, per germline (reference sequence). The germline V and J ends were trimmed by 7 bases and 0 bases, with 12 bases remaining between them. The CDR3 sequence: CASNSGIANTGELFF. For the CDR3, the DNA is TGTGCCAGCAATTCCGGAATAGCGAACACCGGGGAGCTGTTTTTT.

The CDR3 reads CASSLLWEGGTDTQYF. Here the CDR3 DNA reads TGTGCCAGCAGTTTATTATGGGAGGGTGGCACAGATACGCAGTATTTT. This chain uses TRBV27 with TRBJ2-3; 7 nucleotides agree with TRBD2. The CDR3 is 16 amino acids. Germline V gene lookup returns CDR1 MNHEY and CDR2 SMNVEV (reference sequence). V trimming: 1 base; J trimming: 1 base; junction bases outside the gene matches: 5.

The V call is TRBV28, the J call TRBJ1-1; maybe TRBD1 (5 bases). Germline CDR1 MDHEN, CDR2 SYDVKM. This CDR3 has 16 amino acids. With 3 bases removed from V and 0 bases from J, the gap between germline ends came to 14 bases. CDR3 amino acids: CASSFRGTYLNTEAFF. In DNA, the CDR3 is TGTGCCAGCAGTTTCCGGGGCACTTATCTGAACACTGAAGCTTTCTTT.

The V and J genes are TRBV2 and TRBJ2-3; unclear D gene. CDR1 is SNHLY, CDR2 FYNNEI, per germline. There are 14 residues in the CDR3. V lost 6 bases and J 11 bases, leaving 21 bases between the germline ends. The CDR3: CASRDRPLLSEQYF. CDR3 sequence (DNA): TGTGCCAGCAGGGACCGACCCCTCTTATCGGAGCAGTATTTT.

This clone has a single count. The J gene is TRBJ2-5, the V gene TRBV9; D is uncertain. From germline, CDR1 is SGDLS and CDR2 YYNGEE. This CDR3 has 14 amino acids. V was trimmed by 0 bases and J by 1 base, leaving 7 bases between them. CDR3 in amino acids: CASSVDTTQETQYF. The CDR3 DNA reads TGTGCCAGCAGCGTAGATACTACCCAAGAGACCCAGTACTTC.

This chain joins TRBV10-3 and TRBJ2-7, with 12 nucleotides matching TRBD2. Germline V gene sequence: CDR1 ENHRY, CDR2 SYGVKD. The CDR3 totals 18 residues. With V trimmed by 6 bases and J by 2 bases, 14 bases remained unmatched. The CDR3 is CAISRLAGAGLSAYEQYF. The CDR3, as DNA: TGTGCCATCAGCCGACTAGCGGGAGCCGGCCTCTCAGCCTACGAGCAGTACTTC.

This clone was observed a handful of times. This CDR3 is also generated by other DNA sequences in the sample. The rearrangement joins TRBV9 to TRBJ1-1, with D tentatively TRBD1 (5 bases). From germline, CDR1 is SGDLS and CDR2 YYNGEE. The germline V and J ends were trimmed by 4 bases and 3 bases, with 7 bases remaining between them. CDR3 length: 12 amino acids. CDR3 coding DNA: TGTGCCAGCAGCCGAGGGGACACTGAAGCTTTCTTT. Its protein is CASSRGDTEAFF. The full variable domain, its missing parts supplied by reference TRBV9 and TRBJ1-1, is DSGVTQTPKHLITATGQRVTLRCSPRSGDLSVYWYQQSLDQGLQFLIQYYNGEERAKGNILERFSAQQFPDLHSELNLSSLELGDSALYFCASSRGDTEAFFGQGTRLTVV.

This clone was observed a few times. The V gene is TRBV7-3, the J gene TRBJ1-1; D is unclear. This CDR3 spans 13 amino acids. V was trimmed by 5 bases and J by 2 bases, leaving 9 bases between them. Germline CDR1 and CDR2: SGHTA and FQGTGA. CDR3 bases: TGTGCCAGCAGCCCCTACCTCAACACTGAAGCTTTCTTT. Its translation is CASSPYLNTEAFF. Full variable domain (missing parts from reference TRBV7-3 and TRBJ1-1): GAGVSQTPSNKVTEKGKYVELRCDPISGHTALYWYRQSLGQGPEFLIYFQGTGAADDSGLPNDRFFAVRPEGSVSTLKIQRTERGDSAVYLCASSPYLNTEAFFGQGTRLTVV.

This clone was counted once. The chain joins TRBV7-9 to TRBJ2-1; 9 positions agree with TRBD2. With V trimmed by 2 bases and J by 7 bases, 9 bases remained unmatched. The germline V gene has CDR1 SEHNR and CDR2 FQNEAQ (reference sequence). The CDR3 totals 16 residues. The CDR3 nucleotides read TGTGCCAGCAGCTTACATGCGGGAGGGCCGGGGAATGAGCAGTTCTTC. This sequence encodes CASSLHAGGPGNEQFF.

In this sample, this clone turned up once. The identical CDR3 is also encoded by other nucleotide sequences in the sample. The chain's CDR3 is CASSLRDGSYEQYF. CDR3 sequence (DNA): TGTGCCAGCAGTTTAAGGGACGGTTCCTACGAGCAGTACTTC. V gene TRBV27 combines with J gene TRBJ2-7, with D perhaps assigned TRBD1 or TRBD2 (5 bases each). The ends were cut back, 2 bases at V and 1 base at J, with 9 bases in the middle. The CDR3 loop spans 14 amino acids. Germline V CDR1 and CDR2: MNHEY, SMNVEV (reference sequence).

J is TRBJ1-4 and V is TRBV9, with D hard to call. The CDR3 length is 17 residues. Germline V gene data show CDR1 as SGDLS and CDR2 as YYNGEE. Trimming removed 3 bases at V and 3 bases at J, with 18 bases between. The CDR3: CASSAKGGGRPNEKLFF. In nucleotides, the CDR3 is TGTGCCAGCAGCGCCAAGGGTGGAGGTCGACCTAATGAAAAACTGTTTTTT.

The chain joins TRBV11-2 to TRBJ1-2, with a tentative D call TRBD1 (5 bases). The CDR3 is 14 amino acids. Germline V gene sequence: CDR1 SGHAT, CDR2 FQNNGV. V lost 0 bases and J lost 8, with 13 bases in between. In DNA, the CDR3 is TGTGCCAGCAGCTTAGATTTGGGGCCAGGGGGCTACACCTTC. Encoded protein: CASSLDLGPGGYTF.

This clone was seen a handful of times. This sequence joins TRBV9 and TRBJ1-5; the D gene is possibly TRBD1 (6 bases). CDR3 size: 17 residues. CDR1 and CDR2 from the germline V gene are SGDLS and YYNGEE. The germline V and J ends were trimmed by 1 base and 1 base, with 15 bases remaining between them. The chain's CDR3 is CASSVPPGHLSNQPQHF. The CDR3 region has the DNA TGTGCCAGCAGCGTACCCCCGGGACATCTAAGCAATCAGCCCCAGCATTTT.

The V gene is TRBV2, the J gene TRBJ1-1, with D perhaps TRBD1 (5 bases). Germline CDR1 SNHLY, CDR2 FYNNEI. The CDR3 is made up of 14 amino acids. Trimming removed 7 bases at V and 5 bases at J, with 17 bases between. CDR3: CASTPWGKGTEAFF. The CDR3, as DNA: TGTGCCAGCACCCCGTGGGGCAAGGGGACTGAAGCTTTCTTT.

The J gene is TRBJ2-1, the V gene TRBV28; TRBD1 matches 7 bases. J lost 0 bases, V lost 8 bases, and 4 bases had no gene match. The CDR3 is 14 residues long. Germline CDR1 MDHEN, CDR2 SYDVKM. CDR3 residues: CASADRLSYNEQFF. DNA of the CDR3: TGTGCCAGCGCGGACAGGCTCTCCTACAATGAGCAGTTCTTC.

J is TRBJ2-7 and V is TRBV13; the D is unclear. The CDR3 loop spans 14 amino acids. CDR1 and CDR2 (germline): PRHDT, FYEKMQ (reference sequence). With 5 bases removed from V and 4 bases from J, the gap between germline ends came to 15 bases. CDR3 DNA: TGTGCCAGCAGCCTGCATTTGAGTCTTTACGAGCAGTACTTC. Protein product: CASSLHLSLYEQYF.

The CDR3 spells CASSQRGNSPLHF. The CDR3 nucleotides read TGCGCCAGCAGCCAAAGGGGGAATTCACCCCTCCACTTT. The chain uses TRBV4-1 and TRBJ1-6, with D perhaps matching TRBD1 (6 bases). CDR3 size: 13 residues. The V and J ends lost 2 bases and 7 bases respectively, with 6 bases between them. CDR1 MGHRA and CDR2 YSYEKL come from the germline V gene.

This rearrangement joins TRBV15 to TRBJ2-1; TRBD2 is a possible D gene (5 bases). Germline V gene sequence: CDR1 LNHNV, CDR2 YYDKDF (reference sequence). Trimming pared 5 bases from V and 3 bases from J, leaving 14 bases between. The CDR3 totals 15 residues. The CDR3 nucleotides are TGTGCCACCAGCTCTCGGGGATCTAGCTACAATGAGCAGTTCTTC. This encodes CATSSRGSSYNEQFF.

CDR3 sequence: CASSYSDGLIYGYTF. The CDR3 region has the DNA TGTGCCAGCAGTTATTCGGACGGACTCATTTATGGCTACACCTTC. This chain links TRBV6-6 with TRBJ1-2, with D unclear. This CDR3 spans 15 amino acids. The V gene's germline CDR1 is MNHNY and CDR2 SVGAGI (reference sequence). The V end was cut by 3 bases, the J end by 5 bases, with 16 bases between.

This sequence joins TRBV7-2 and TRBJ2-7; no clear D. Germline V CDR1 and CDR2: SGHTA, FQGNSA. The CDR3 is 13 amino acids. Between the trimmed V and J ends, which lost 5 bases and 2 bases, there was a span of 10 bases. The CDR3 DNA reads as TGTGCCAGCAGCCAACAGTTTACCTACGAGCAGTACTTC. Its protein product is CASSQQFTYEQYF.

The gene calls are TRBV9 and TRBJ2-7; no clear D gene. Trimming pared 4 bases from V and 3 bases from J, leaving 14 bases between. The CDR3 covers 14 residues. Germline CDR1 is SGDLS and CDR2 is YYNGEE. This CDR3 reads CASSIGRGNYEQYF. CDR3 in DNA: TGTGCCAGCAGCATAGGGCGTGGGAACTACGAGCAGTACTTC.

J is TRBJ2-7 and V is TRBV7-9; D is uncertain. CDR3 size: 14 residues. The V gene lost 2 bases and the J gene lost 1 base, with 9 bases spanning the gap. The germline V gene encodes CDR1 SEHNR and CDR2 FQNEAQ (reference sequence). The CDR3 coding sequence is TGTGCCAGCAGCTTAAGTCTGGGGTCCTACGAGCAGTACTTC. Translated: CASSLSLGSYEQYF.

This chain links TRBV27 with TRBJ1-1; 12 bases are a match to TRBD1. Trimming removed 5 bases from V and 3 bases from J; junction bases left unmatched: 10. Per the germline V gene, CDR1 is MNHEY and CDR2 is SMNVEV (reference sequence). There are 17 residues in the CDR3. The CDR3 is CASSHSGQGARDTEAFF. CDR3 coding DNA: TGTGCCAGCAGTCACTCGGGACAGGGGGCCCGCGACACTGAAGCTTTCTTT.

The chain joins TRBV30 to TRBJ2-3, with 8 nucleotides matching TRBD2. Germline CDR1 and CDR2: GTSNPN and SVGIG (reference sequence). The length of the CDR3 is 15 residues. The V gene end was trimmed by 2 bases and the J gene end by 2 bases; junction bases not matched to a gene: 6. This CDR3 reads CAWSSASGFTDTQYF. Written as DNA, the CDR3 is TGTGCCTGGAGTTCGGCTAGCGGGTTCACAGATACGCAGTATTTT. Complete variable domain (other parts from reference TRBV30 and TRBJ2-3): SQTIHQWPATLVQPVGSPLSLECTVEGTSNPNLYWYRQAAGRGLQLLFYSVGIGQISSEVPQNLSASRPQDRQFILSSKKLLLSDSGFYLCAWSSASGFTDTQYFGPGTRLTVL.

This clone was detected once. This chain connects TRBV15 to TRBJ1-1; D possibly corresponds to TRBD1 (6 bases). Trimming took off 5 bases at V and 3 bases at J, with 16 bases between the two ends. In germline, CDR1 is LNHNV, CDR2 YYDKDF (reference sequence). There are 15 residues in the CDR3. CDR3 in amino acids: CATSDQIWGHTEAFF. DNA of the CDR3: TGTGCCACCAGCGACCAAATCTGGGGGCACACTGAAGCTTTCTTT.

CDR3 residues: CASNQHLADYTDTQYF. The CDR3 DNA sequence: TGTGCCAGCAATCAACACCTAGCGGACTACACAGATACGCAGTATTTT. This chain uses TRBV7-9 with TRBJ2-3; TRBD2 aligns across 7 bases. The CDR3 runs to 16 residues. Germline V gene data show CDR1 as SEHNR and CDR2 as FQNEAQ (reference sequence). J gave up 2 bases and V 7 bases, and 12 bases lay outside the gene matches.

The V call is TRBV13, the J call TRBJ2-3; 7 bases align to TRBD2. Germline lookup yields CDR1 PRHDT and CDR2 FYEKMQ (reference sequence). The ends lost 1 base at V and 2 bases at J; junction bases unmatched: 6. The CDR3 consists of 16 residues. Written as DNA, the CDR3 is TGTGCCAGCAGCTTAGTGAGCGGGACTAACACAGATACGCAGTATTTT. This codes for CASSLVSGTNTDTQYF.

The chain carries TRBV19 and TRBJ1-5; D ambiguous. Germline CDR1 and CDR2: LNHDA and SQIVND (reference sequence). The CDR3 runs 15 residues. V was pared by 5 bases and J by 0 bases, with 11 bases between. CDR3 DNA: TGTGCCAGTAGTGAGGGTCAGCATAGCAATCAGCCCCAGCATTTT. Protein: CASSEGQHSNQPQHF.

The chain recombines TRBV30 with TRBJ2-1; TRBD2 aligns across 10 bases. After removal of 2 bases from V and 8 bases from J, the junction contained 6 bases not matched to a gene. The CDR3 is 14 amino acids. Germline V gene lookup returns CDR1 GTSNPN and CDR2 SVGIG (reference sequence). The CDR3 loop is CAWSLTSGTDEQFF. DNA of the CDR3: TGTGCCTGGAGTTTAACTAGCGGGACAGATGAGCAGTTCTTC.

The chain carries TRBV6-5 and TRBJ2-7; no definite D call. Germline V gene data show CDR1 as MNHEY and CDR2 as SVGAGI. CDR3 size: 13 residues. The V end lost 0 bases, the J end lost 6 bases, and 9 bases lay between the germline ends. CDR3 DNA sequence: TGTGCCAGCAGTTACTCCGCTAACAGCGAGCAGTACTTC. Its translation is CASSYSANSEQYF.